This T cell receptor beta chain was retrieved from a study of T cells in Graves' hyperthyroidism and ophthalmopathy. In the study overall: Any treatment followed the collection of peripheral blood at initial diagnosis.

Amplification targeted TCR beta CDR3 regions from RNA transcripts. TCR CDR3 underwent first-round RT-PCR with the HTBI primer set. TCRdb itself ran the multiplex PCR reads through MiXCR, one entry per CDR3 protein. The profile shows approximately 320,000 distinct CDR3 sequences, approximately 16% of them singletons. Trimming removed 4 bases at V and 0 bases at J, with 3 bases between. Germline CDR1 and CDR2: DFQATT and SNEGSKA (reference sequence). The CDR3 spans 11 residues. Stable Graves' hyperthyroidism denoted no ophthalmopathy progression over 18 months. Exclusion followed for patients with uncontrolled infection, other autoimmune disease, pregnancy or lactation. This clonotype has only a few counts.

V is TRBV20-1 and J is TRBJ1-1, with unresolved D. This TCR was recovered from a man under 40 with Graves' hyperthyroidism. Material: blood. CDR3 in amino acids: CSAIVNTEAFF. In nucleotides, the CDR3 is TGCAGTGCTATCGTGAACACTGAAGCTTTCTTT.